The 17 T cell receptor beta chains reported below all come from one sample, sequenced in a study of blood T cell repertoires in COVID-19 (dated by TCRdb to between 2020 and 2021). Library preparation used the immunoSEQ multiplex PCR assay. TCRdb provides this immuneACCESS table in a form limited to in-frame rearrangements. Some clones are lacking; in checked studies, under half of them reflect an unresolved V gene, and why the rest are absent is not known. This sample has roughly 69,000 clones in its table, and about 81% of those were observed once. Jointly, the top ten make up approximately 12% of the sample. Sequencing input: peripheral blood. Receptor source: a human donor in a cohort sampled during active COVID-19.

Comment on this clone: Other DNA sequences within the sample encode an identical CDR3. This chain links TRBV19 with TRBJ1-1; tentatively, D is TRBD1 (6 bases). Trimming shortened V by 9 bases and J by 1 base, and 9 bases separated the two germline ends. Germline CDR1 LNHDA, CDR2 SQIVND (reference sequence). This CDR3 contains 12 residues. CDR3 coding DNA: TGTGCCAGCTTACAGGGGAACACTGAAGCTTTCTTT. As protein: CASLQGNTEAFF.

The chain uses TRBV2 and TRBJ1-2; D call uncertain. Trimming cost V 6 bases and J 11 bases, with 10 bases left between them. CDR3 length equals 10 residues. CDR1 and CDR2 (germline): SNHLY, FYNNEI. The CDR3 sequence: CASSQVAYTF. In DNA form, the CDR3 reads TGTGCCAGCAGCCAGGTTGCGTACACCTTC.

The V call is TRBV30, the J call TRBJ2-3; a weak D match, TRBD2 (6 bases). The germline CDR1 and CDR2 sequences are GTSNPN and SVGIG (reference sequence). The V end lost 6 bases, the J end lost 1 base, and 14 bases lay between the germline ends. The CDR3 has 14 amino acids. In DNA, the CDR3 is TGTGCCTGCTCTGGAGGGTTGGGCACAGATACGCAGTATTTT. Amino acids: CACSGGLGTDTQYF.

The V gene is TRBV9, the J gene TRBJ2-7; 9 nucleotides agree with TRBD1. Germline V gene lookup returns CDR1 SGDLS and CDR2 YYNGEE. The CDR3 is 13 amino acids. Trimming cost V 4 bases and J 3 bases; bases outside gene matches: 2. CDR3 protein: CASSLGQGYEQYF. CDR3 bases: TGTGCCAGCAGCTTGGGACAGGGCTACGAGCAGTACTTC.

The chain uses TRBV9 and TRBJ2-1; 10 nucleotides align to TRBD2. The CDR3 loop spans 16 amino acids. J was trimmed by 6 bases and V by 0 bases; bases with no gene match: 6. Germline assignment: CDR1 SGDLS and CDR2 YYNGEE. The CDR3 DNA reads as TGTGCCAGCAGCGTAGAAATGGCTAGCGGGAGCAATGAGCAGTTCTTC. Residues: CASSVEMASGSNEQFF.

The V and J genes are TRBV6-6 and TRBJ1-5; tentative D call: TRBD1 (5 bases). This CDR3 spans 11 amino acids. Germline V CDR1 and CDR2: MNHNY, SVGAGI (reference sequence). V lost 10 bases to trimming and J lost 7 bases, with 11 bases between them. The CDR3 reads CATREGQPQHF. The CDR3 DNA reads as TGTGCCACCCGGGAGGGGCAGCCCCAGCATTTT.

The rearrangement links TRBV19 to TRBJ2-3; D is unclear. CDR1 and CDR2 (germline): LNHDA, SQIVND (reference sequence). Trimming took off 5 bases at V and 7 bases at J, with 10 bases between the two ends. This CDR3 is 12 amino acids long. The CDR3 nucleotides are TGTGCCAGTAGTTACCCTAGTCATACGCAGTATTTT. It specifies CASSYPSHTQYF.

In DNA form, the CDR3 reads TGTGCCAGTAGTATCTTGGCAGGGGTCTACTCTGGGGCCAACGTCCTGACTTTC. Protein: CASSILAGVYSGANVLTF. The chain is built from TRBV19 and TRBJ2-6; D is perhaps TRBD1 (6 bases). The V gene's germline CDR1 is LNHDA and CDR2 SQIVND (reference sequence). The CDR3 runs 18 residues. Trimming removed 3 bases from V and 0 bases from J, with 15 bases in between.

V and J are TRBV3-1 (or the pseudogene TRBV3-2) and TRBJ1-5, with 9 nucleotides matching TRBD1. The V gene end was trimmed by 1 base and the J gene end by 3 bases; junction bases not matched to a gene: 4. CDR3 length: 16 amino acids. The germline CDR1 and CDR2 sequences are LGHDT and YNNKEL (reference sequence). CDR3 loop: CASSQAGTGHNQPQHF. The CDR3 coding sequence is TGTGCCAGCAGCCAAGCCGGGACAGGGCACAATCAGCCCCAGCATTTT.

Only a few counts were recorded for this clone. This chain links TRBV4-3 with TRBJ1-2; maybe TRBD1 (5 bases). This CDR3 has 17 residues. The germline gives CDR1 LGHNA, CDR2 YSLEER. Deletions cut 0 bases from V and 6 bases from J, with 20 bases between. CDR3 amino acids: CASSQEHLLQGFDGYTF. CDR3 nucleotide sequence: TGCGCCAGCAGCCAAGAACACCTCCTCCAGGGTTTCGATGGCTACACCTTC.

The rearrangement uses TRBV5-1 and TRBJ1-1, with D possibly being TRBD1 (6 bases). The V and J ends lost 2 bases and 4 bases respectively, with 9 bases between them. Germline V CDR1 and CDR2: SGHRS, YFSETQ. The CDR3 has 13 amino acids. CDR3 coding DNA: TGCGCCAGCAGCTTCCAAGGGGGCACTGAAGCTTTCTTT. The encoded protein is CASSFQGGTEAFF. Full variable domain (outside the CDR3, taken from reference TRBV5-1 and TRBJ1-1): KAGVTQTPRYLIKTRGQQVTLSCSPISGHRSVSWYQQTPGQGLQFLFEYFSETQRNKGNFPGRFSGRQFSNSRSEMNVSTLELGDSALYLCASSFQGGTEAFFGQGTRLTVV.

V and J are TRBV30 and TRBJ1-4, with 7 bases lining up with TRBD1. The CDR3 contains 15 residues. In germline, CDR1 is GTSNPN, CDR2 SVGIG (reference sequence). The junction had 9 bases not matched to a gene; V was cut back by 0 bases and J by 8 bases. CDR3 nucleotide sequence: TGTGCCTGGAGTGTATCGCCCAGGGGGATGGAAAAACTGTTTTTT. This encodes CAWSVSPRGMEKLFF.

This sequence joins TRBV7-2 and TRBJ2-1; a weak D match, TRBD2 (6 bases). Germline loops: CDR1 SGHTA, CDR2 FQGNSA. V gave up 2 bases and J gave up 7 bases, with 15 bases separating them. The CDR3 extends over 15 amino acids. DNA of the CDR3: TGTGCCAGCAGCTTAATGGCGGGGTCTCGAAATGAGCAGTTCTTC. Protein: CASSLMAGSRNEQFF. Looking up the rest from reference TRBV7-2 and TRBJ2-1 gives the full variable domain: GAGVSQSPSNKVTEKGKDVELRCDPISGHTALYWYRQSLGQGLEFLIYFQGNSAPDKSGLPSDRFSAERTGGSVSTLTIQRTQQEDSAVYLCASSLMAGSRNEQFFGPGTRLTVL.

This chain uses TRBV7-2 with TRBJ1-2, with D unclear. The CDR3 extends over 15 amino acids. Trimming removed 5 bases at V and 7 bases at J, with 20 bases between. CDR1 is SGHTA, CDR2 FQGNSA, per germline. CDR3 bases: TGTGCCAGCAGCCAATCCCCCCTACTTGCCCCTGGCTACACCTTC. As protein: CASSQSPLLAPGYTF. Filled out from reference TRBV7-2 and TRBJ1-2, the complete variable domain reads GAGVSQSPSNKVTEKGKDVELRCDPISGHTALYWYRQSLGQGLEFLIYFQGNSAPDKSGLPSDRFSAERTGGSVSTLTIQRTQQEDSAVYLCASSQSPLLAPGYTFGSGTRLTVV.

This chain connects TRBV9 to TRBJ2-5; D call uncertain. This CDR3 comprises 14 residues. V was shortened by 0 bases and J by 5 bases, with 11 bases between the two germline ends. Germline assignment: CDR1 SGDLS and CDR2 YYNGEE. The CDR3 nucleotides read TGTGCCAGCAGCGTAGGAAGTGTGAGGGAGACCCAGTACTTC. This translates into CASSVGSVRETQYF.

This clone was counted a few times. V gene TRBV9 combines with J gene TRBJ2-7; weak D call: TRBD2 (6 bases). This CDR3 region has 13 residues. Germline CDR1 SGDLS, CDR2 YYNGEE. Trimming took off 3 bases at V and 0 bases at J, with 7 bases between the two ends. The CDR3: CASSASVSYEQYF. The CDR3 DNA follows: TGTGCCAGCAGCGCTAGCGTCTCCTACGAGCAGTACTTC.

The V and J genes are TRBV28 and TRBJ2-1; D is perhaps TRBD2 (6 bases). Trimming took off 5 bases at V and 5 bases at J, with 13 bases between the two ends. CDR3 size: 14 residues. Per the germline V gene, CDR1 is MDHEN and CDR2 is SYDVKM. CDR3 bases: TGTGCCAGCAGTCCAGCGGGTTCTGACAATGAGCAGTTCTTC. Translation gives CASSPAGSDNEQFF.